One sample yielded the 23 T cell receptor beta chains listed below, sequenced in a study of response to subunit inactivated influenza vaccine (dated by TCRdb to the late 2010s). Library creation used RT-PCR. TCRdb lists the instrument as Illumina HiSeq 2500. TCRdb passed the public sequencing reads through fastp at Q25 and MiXCR, retaining productive beta sequences. Rows with a matching CDR3 protein are joined into one entry that keeps the most common DNA and genes. The sample includes approximately 530,000 distinct CDR3 sequences, with around 13% observed a single time. In total, the top ten clones hold around 13% of the sample. Taken with the paper, the label for time point translates to: 45 days after influenza vaccine administration. The starting material was PBMCs from blood, obtained roughly 45 days after vaccination. These receptors were collected from a man aged 50 to 60 who received an inactivated influenza vaccine. Donor details come from another sample of the same person, matched by shared clones.

The chain is built from TRBV29-1 and TRBJ2-3, with D tentatively TRBD1 or TRBD2 (6 bases each). The germline V gene has CDR1 SQVTM and CDR2 ANQGSEA. The CDR3 totals 13 residues. Trimming shortened V by 7 bases and J by 0 bases, and 11 bases separated the two germline ends. Here the CDR3 DNA reads TGCAGCGGGGGGGCAGCGAGCACAGATACGCAGTATTTT. It codes for CSGGAASTDTQYF.

The chain uses TRBV20-1 and TRBJ2-7; weak D call: TRBD2 (6 bases). With 6 bases removed from V and 1 base from J, the gap between germline ends came to 16 bases. This CDR3 region has 14 residues. The germline CDR1 and CDR2 sequences are DFQATT and SNEGSKA (reference sequence). In DNA form, the CDR3 reads TGCAGTGCCCCCATCGGGAGAGGGTCCTACGAGCAGTACTTC. The encoded protein is CSAPIGRGSYEQYF.

In the case of this clonotype: One end of the junction fails to match germline, which may point to a read error. V gene TRBV7-9 combines with J gene TRBJ2-7; 9 nucleotides match TRBD2. The germline CDR1 and CDR2 sequences are SEHNR and FQNEAQ (reference sequence). The length of the CDR3 is 15 residues. The DNA for the CDR3 is TGTGCCAGCAGCCTAGCCGAGACTAGCGGTAGCGAGCAGTACTTC. It specifies CASSLAETSGSEQYF.

This sequence joins TRBV3-1 and TRBJ2-7; no firm D call. V was pared by 2 bases and J by 6 bases, with 11 bases between. This CDR3 comprises 13 residues. Germline lookup yields CDR1 LGHDT and CDR2 YNNKEL (reference sequence). CDR3 region: CASSQYSGFEQYF. DNA of the CDR3: TGTGCCAGCAGCCAATACTCCGGGTTCGAGCAGTACTTC.

This clonotype was seen only a few times. Here the CDR3 reads CASSFYGTSTYNEQFF. The CDR3 DNA reads TGTGCCAGCAGTTTTTATGGGACTTCGACCTACAATGAGCAGTTCTTC. The rearrangement joins TRBV12-3 or TRBV12-4 to TRBJ2-1, with TRBD2 as a possible D gene (6 bases). Trimming left V 3 bases short and J 2 bases short, with 14 bases between. The CDR3 is made up of 16 amino acids.

The CDR3: CASSLLSWDRRFSYEQYF. DNA for the CDR3: TGTGCCAGCAGTTTATTATCGTGGGACAGAAGATTCTCCTACGAGCAGTACTTC. This sequence joins TRBV28 and TRBJ2-7; 7 nucleotides match TRBD1. After removal of 1 base from V and 0 bases from J, the junction contained 12 bases not matched to a gene. The germline CDR1 and CDR2 sequences are MDHEN and SYDVKM. The CDR3 loop spans 18 amino acids.

This clonotype was seen more than once but under ten times. The J gene is TRBJ2-7, the V gene TRBV3-1; TRBD1 matches at 8 bases. The germline CDR1 and CDR2 sequences are LGHDT and YNNKEL (reference sequence). Trimming removed 4 bases from V and 5 bases from J; junction bases left unmatched: 10. The CDR3 is made up of 15 amino acids. The CDR3: CASSPTGAVGHEQYF. CDR3 bases: TGTGCCAGCAGCCCGACAGGGGCGGTGGGTCACGAGCAGTACTTC.

This rearrangement joins TRBV2 to TRBJ1-5; the D gene is possibly TRBD1 (5 bases). CDR3 length: 12 residues. Germline V CDR1 and CDR2: SNHLY, FYNNEI. V was cut by 6 bases and J by 6 bases, with 9 bases left in between. This CDR3 reads CASRGEGQPQHF. CDR3 sequence (DNA): TGTGCCAGCAGGGGGGAAGGTCAGCCCCAGCATTTT.

In its sample, this clonotype was seen a few times. This chain joins TRBV4-2 and TRBJ2-2; a possible D gene is TRBD1 (5 bases). Trimming took off 0 bases at V and 0 bases at J, with 11 bases between the two ends. Germline V gene data show CDR1 as LGHNA and CDR2 as YNFKEQ. CDR3 length: 17 residues. CDR3 sequence: CASSQDRQGANTGELFF. The DNA of the CDR3 is TGTGCCAGCAGCCAAGATCGCCAGGGCGCGAACACCGGGGAGCTGTTTTTT.

The J gene is TRBJ1-2, the V gene TRBV12-3 or TRBV12-4, with TRBD1 matching over 8 bases. There are 15 residues in the CDR3. The trim removed 5 bases at V and 7 bases at J, leaving 12 bases unmatched. The DNA for the CDR3 is TGTGCCAGCAGTCCGGACAGGGTCTACTCCCTTGGCTACACCTTC. This codes for CASSPDRVYSLGYTF.

This clonotype occurred a few times. The rearrangement joins TRBV19 to TRBJ2-5; no reliable D call. Per the germline V gene, CDR1 is LNHDA and CDR2 is SQIVND (reference sequence). This CDR3 is built from 13 residues. The ends were cut back, 3 bases at V and 0 bases at J, with 5 bases in the middle. CDR3 DNA: TGTGCCAGTAGTATCCAGGACCAAGAGACCCAGTACTTC. It yields the protein CASSIQDQETQYF.

In regard to this clonotype: The junction does not match germline at one end; this may be a read error. The V and J genes are TRBV12-3 or TRBV12-4 and TRBJ1-2; D remains unclear. The CDR3 runs to 14 residues. This CDR3 is CANSLEHQRNGYTF. Written as DNA, the CDR3 is TGTGCCAACAGTTTAGAGCACCAAAGGAATGGCTACACCTTC.

Ten or more counts support this clonotype. The genes are TRBV11-2 and TRBJ2-3; no clear D. This CDR3 is 16 amino acids long. Germline CDR1 reads SGHAT; CDR2 reads FQNNGV. The V gene lost 2 bases and the J gene lost 3 bases, with 15 bases spanning the gap. The CDR3 protein is CASSLRNPTLTDTQYF. Here the CDR3 DNA reads TGTGCCAGCAGCTTACGTAATCCCACTCTTACAGATACGCAGTATTTT.

J is TRBJ2-3 and V is TRBV28; possible D gene TRBD2, 6 bases. V was trimmed by 5 bases and J by 3 bases, leaving 21 bases between them. CDR3 length: 17 residues. Per the germline V gene, CDR1 is MDHEN and CDR2 is SYDVKM. In DNA form, the CDR3 reads TGTGCCAGCAGTCAAGAGACAGCCCCGGAGGGGACAGATACGCAGTATTTT. Translated, it gives CASSQETAPEGTDTQYF.

This clonotype was seen repeatedly, ten times or more. The chain is built from TRBV2 and TRBJ2-7, with 7 bases fitting TRBD2. CDR1 and CDR2 (germline): SNHLY, FYNNEI. The trim removed 6 bases at V and 2 bases at J, leaving 4 bases unmatched. The CDR3 extends over 13 amino acids. The CDR3 coding sequence is TGTGCCAGCAGCCGGGACTACACCTACGAGCAGTACTTC. Its protein product is CASSRDYTYEQYF.

This clonotype appeared many times. The CDR3 region is CSASPSGADRRVTGELFF. In DNA, the CDR3 is TGCAGTGCTAGCCCCTCGGGGGCAGACCGACGGGTCACCGGGGAGCTGTTTTTT. The V call is TRBV20-1, the J call TRBJ2-2; D possibly uses TRBD1 or TRBD2 (6 bases each). V was pared by 3 bases and J by 4 bases, with 24 bases between. The CDR3 contains 18 residues. Looked up from germline, CDR1 is DFQATT and CDR2 is SNEGSKA (reference sequence).

This clonotype has just a few counts. V is TRBV15 and J is TRBJ1-2; 11 bases fit TRBD1. CDR1 LNHNV and CDR2 YYDKDF come from the germline V gene (reference sequence). There are 17 residues in the CDR3. V was pared by 2 bases and J by 0 bases, with 5 bases of the junction left unmatched. For the CDR3, the DNA is TGTGCCACCAGCAGACCCGGGACAGGGGGGACTAACTATGGCTACACCTTC. Amino acids: CATSRPGTGGTNYGYTF. Supplemented by reference TRBV15 and TRBJ1-2, the full variable domain reads DAMVIQNPRYQVTQFGKPVTLSCSQTLNHNVMYWYQQKSSQAPKLLFHYYDKDFNNEADTPDNFQSRRPNTSFCFLDIRSPGLGDTAMYLCATSRPGTGGTNYGYTFGSGTRLTVV.

The chain combines TRBV18 with TRBJ2-3, with a tentative D call TRBD1 (6 bases). V lost 2 bases, J lost 1 base, and 10 bases lay in between. Germline V gene sequence: CDR1 KGHSH, CDR2 LQKENI. The CDR3 contains 15 residues. DNA for the CDR3: TGTGCCAGCTCACCAACCAGGACAGGCACAGATACGCAGTATTTT. It yields the protein CASSPTRTGTDTQYF.

This sequence joins TRBV11-2 and TRBJ1-3; no clear D gene. Between the trimmed V and J ends, which lost 5 bases and 7 bases, there was a span of 18 bases. The germline CDR1 and CDR2 sequences are SGHAT and FQNNGV. The CDR3 totals 15 residues. This CDR3 reads CASSPLQGSGNTIYF. DNA for the CDR3: TGTGCCAGCAGCCCCCTCCAAGGCTCGGGGAACACCATATATTTT.

The chain recombines TRBV4-1 with TRBJ2-6; no reliable D call. The CDR3 extends over 15 amino acids. With 2 bases removed from V and 0 bases from J, the gap between germline ends came to 5 bases. Germline-derived CDR1 and CDR2 are MGHRA and YSYEKL. CDR3 loop: CASSQPLSGANVLTF. CDR3 DNA sequence: TGCGCCAGCAGCCAACCCCTCTCTGGGGCCAACGTCCTGACTTTC.

The chain is built from TRBV7-8 and TRBJ2-3; D might be TRBD2 (5 bases). Looked up from germline, CDR1 is SGHVS and CDR2 is FQNEAQ. The CDR3 extends over 19 amino acids. V was cut by 1 base and J by 6 bases, with 26 bases left in between. This CDR3 reads CASSLESRTPDPFADTQYF. As DNA, the CDR3 is TGTGCCAGCAGCTTAGAATCTAGGACTCCCGACCCCTTTGCCGATACGCAGTATTTT.

This clonotype was counted ten times or more. The chain links TRBV29-1 to TRBJ2-7; no definite D call. V was shortened by 1 base and J by 8 bases, with 12 bases between the two germline ends. The CDR3 length is 12 residues. Looked up from germline, CDR1 is SQVTM and CDR2 is ANQGSEA. This chain's CDR3 is CSVEALLGKQYF. The CDR3, as DNA: TGCAGCGTTGAAGCACTCCTAGGGAAGCAGTACTTC.

This clonotype was seen a few times. This chain uses TRBV9 with TRBJ2-1; D uncertain. The ends were cut back, 0 bases at V and 7 bases at J, with 8 bases in the middle. Germline lookup yields CDR1 SGDLS and CDR2 YYNGEE. The CDR3 runs 13 residues. Here the CDR3 DNA reads TGTGCCAGCAGCGTAGGGCTGATTAATGAGCAGTTCTTC. Translated, it gives CASSVGLINEQFF. Filled out from reference TRBV9 and TRBJ2-1, the complete variable domain reads DSGVTQTPKHLITATGQRVTLRCSPRSGDLSVYWYQQSLDQGLQFLIQYYNGEERAKGNILERFSAQQFPDLHSELNLSSLELGDSALYFCASSVGLINEQFFGPGTRLTVL.